These 8 T cell receptor beta chains originate from one sample sequenced in a study of blood T cell repertoires in COVID-19. The method was immunoSEQ multiplex PCR; TCRdb's version includes in-frame clones alone and lacks a portion of them. The profile shows 100,000 to 150,000 clones, around 91% of them singletons. Sequencing input: peripheral blood. Receptor source: a man in his sixties or seventies with active or convalescent COVID-19.

This chain joins TRBV15 and TRBJ1-1, with D unclear. Germline loops: CDR1 LNHNV, CDR2 YYDKDF (reference sequence). This CDR3 region has 15 residues. With 0 bases removed from V and 2 bases from J, the gap between germline ends came to 10 bases. CDR3 in amino acids: CATSRDYGKNTEAFF. CDR3 nucleotides: TGTGCCACCAGCAGAGATTACGGGAAAAACACTGAAGCTTTCTTT.

This rearrangement joins TRBV2 to TRBJ2-3; D remains ambiguous. Per the germline V gene, CDR1 is SNHLY and CDR2 is FYNNEI. Trimming shortened V by 3 bases and J by 6 bases, and 7 bases separated the two germline ends. This CDR3 comprises 12 residues. The CDR3 spells CASSDIADTQYF. CDR3 bases: TGTGCCAGCAGTGATATAGCCGATACGCAGTATTTT.

This chain links TRBV18 with TRBJ2-7; TRBD2 matches at 7 bases. CDR1 is KGHSH and CDR2 is LQKENI in the germline V gene. V shed 10 bases, J shed 9 bases, and the junction held 15 bases outside the gene matches. The CDR3 is 13 residues long. CDR3 nucleotides: TGTGCCACCCATGCGGGGGAAGGCCAGGGGCAGTACTTC. Encoded protein: CATHAGEGQGQYF.

The V and J genes are TRBV5-1 and TRBJ1-1, with D possibly matching TRBD1 (5 bases). The V gene lost 4 bases and the J gene lost 4 bases, with 23 bases spanning the gap. The CDR3 is 17 amino acids. Germline CDR1 reads SGHRS; CDR2 reads YFSETQ. In nucleotides, the CDR3 is TGCGCCAGCAGCCCCGGGGGGGTGGGCATTCCCTCCACTGAAGCTTTCTTT. This sequence encodes CASSPGGVGIPSTEAFF. Using reference TRBV5-1 and TRBJ1-1 for the parts outside the CDR3, the full variable domain is KAGVTQTPRYLIKTRGQQVTLSCSPISGHRSVSWYQQTPGQGLQFLFEYFSETQRNKGNFPGRFSGRQFSNSRSEMNVSTLELGDSALYLCASSPGGVGIPSTEAFFGQGTRLTVV.

This chain joins TRBV19 and TRBJ2-7; TRBD2 is a possible D gene (5 bases). The germline V and J ends were trimmed by 5 bases and 2 bases, with 13 bases remaining between them. CDR3 length equals 14 residues. Germline V gene data show CDR1 as LNHDA and CDR2 as SQIVND (reference sequence). DNA of the CDR3: TGTGCCAGTAGTCCGCGGACTGTGACCTACGAGCAGTACTTC. Its protein product is CASSPRTVTYEQYF.

V gene TRBV28 combines with J gene TRBJ1-5; 8 bases are a match to TRBD1. Per the germline V gene, CDR1 is MDHEN and CDR2 is SYDVKM. V was pared by 5 bases and J by 3 bases, with 3 bases of the junction left unmatched. CDR3 length equals 14 residues. The CDR3: CASSIRGPNQPQHF. The CDR3 coding sequence is TGTGCCAGCAGTATCAGGGGGCCCAATCAGCCCCAGCATTTT.

The rearrangement links TRBV28 to TRBJ1-5, with TRBD1 matching 8 bases. Germline V gives CDR1 MDHEN, CDR2 SYDVKM. This CDR3 is built from 16 residues. V trimming: 5 bases; J trimming: 2 bases; junction bases outside the gene matches: 8. The CDR3 DNA reads as TGTGCCAGCAGTAAAGACAGGGGAGGGGGCAATCAGCCCCAGCATTTT. Translating gives CASSKDRGGGNQPQHF.

The genes are TRBV28 and TRBJ2-7; D possibly corresponds to TRBD1 (6 bases). The V end lost 8 bases, the J end lost 2 bases, and 13 bases lay between the germline ends. Germline CDR1 and CDR2: MDHEN and SYDVKM. The CDR3 is 13 amino acids. CDR3 residues: CASGGPPTYEQYF. The CDR3 DNA reads TGTGCCAGCGGGGGCCCTCCCACCTACGAGCAGTACTTC.